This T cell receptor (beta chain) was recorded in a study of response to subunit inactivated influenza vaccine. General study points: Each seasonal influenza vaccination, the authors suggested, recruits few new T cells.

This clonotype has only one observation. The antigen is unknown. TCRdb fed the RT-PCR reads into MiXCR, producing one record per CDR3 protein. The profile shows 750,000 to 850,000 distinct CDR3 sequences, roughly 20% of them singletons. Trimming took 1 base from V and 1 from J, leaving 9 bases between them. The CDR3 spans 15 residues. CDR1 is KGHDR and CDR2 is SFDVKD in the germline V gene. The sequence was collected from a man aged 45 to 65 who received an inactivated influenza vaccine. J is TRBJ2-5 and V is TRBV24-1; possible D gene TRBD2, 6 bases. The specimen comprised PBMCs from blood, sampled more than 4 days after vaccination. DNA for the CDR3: TGTGCCACCAGTGATTTTGGAGGGCTCCAAGAGACCCAGTACTTC. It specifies CATSDFGGLQETQYF.